Below, 8 T cell receptor beta chains from the same sample are listed, as sequenced in a study of shared clonotypes between healthy human individuals. CD8 cells regarded as naive lacked CD45RO, were positively chosen for CCR7, and omitted terminally differentiated effector memory CD45RA+ cells. The data were produced by immunoSEQ multiplex PCR, yet TCRdb's version contains in-frame clones alone and is incomplete. The table includes over 2,000,000 clones, around 95% detected once. The specimen sequenced was naive CD8+ T cells from PBMCs. All receptors come from a man aged 18 to 30 in good health. Some clones in this sample may be carry-over from other donors' samples.

The chain combines TRBV21-1 with TRBJ2-7; the table assigns TRBD1, which was not confirmed against the DNA. TRBV21-1 constitutes a pseudogene. The CDR3 is 17 amino acids. The CDR3, as DNA: TGTGCCAGCAGCAAAGCAAGGACAGGGATTAATTCCTACGAGCAGTACTTC. Its protein is CASSKARTGINSYEQYF.

This chain links TRBV15 with TRBJ1-3; D remains unclear. CDR1 is LNHNV and CDR2 is YYDKDF in the germline V gene (reference sequence). V lost 1 base and J 1 base, leaving 5 bases between the germline ends. There are 14 residues in the CDR3. The CDR3 sequence is CATSRGTSGNTIYF. The CDR3 DNA reads TGTGCCACCAGCAGAGGGACTTCTGGAAACACCATATATTTT.

The chain employs TRBV28 and TRBJ1-4; no firm D call. CDR1 MDHEN and CDR2 SYDVKM come from the germline V gene. V was cut by 5 bases and J by 2 bases, with 12 bases left in between. CDR3 size: 15 residues. The CDR3 DNA sequence: TGTGCCAGCAGTCCCTCGAGTGGGACTAATGAAAAACTGTTTTTT. Its protein product is CASSPSSGTNEKLFF.

The chain couples TRBV2 to TRBJ1-2; D is uncertain. Germline V gene data show CDR1 as SNHLY and CDR2 as FYNNEI. V lost 1 base, J lost 3 bases, and 9 bases lay in between. CDR3 length: 14 amino acids. CDR3 nucleotide sequence: TGTGCCAGCAGTGAAGTTTCGGATTACTATGGCTACACCTTC. This translates into CASSEVSDYYGYTF. The full variable domain, in which reference TRBV2 and TRBJ1-2 provide the parts outside the CDR3, is EPEVTQTPSHQVTQMGQEVILRCVPISNHLYFYWYRQILGQKVEFLVSFYNNEISEKSEIFDDQFSVERPDGSNFTLKIRSTKLEDSAMYFCASSEVSDYYGYTFGSGTRLTVV.

The J gene is TRBJ2-6, the V gene TRBV29-1; 7 bases are shared with TRBD2. The CDR3 has 14 amino acids. CDR1 and CDR2 from the germline V gene are SQVTM and ANQGSEA. Trimming at V came to 7 bases and at J to 4 bases, leaving 7 bases not matched to a gene. CDR3 nucleotides: TGCAGCGCCTGGGGGGGTCCCGGGGCCAACGTCCTGACTTTC. Its protein is CSAWGGPGANVLTF.

The V gene is TRBV5-6, the J gene TRBJ1-1, with D possibly being TRBD1 (5 bases). This CDR3 region has 14 residues. V lost 2 bases and J 6 bases, leaving 14 bases between the germline ends. CDR1 and CDR2 (germline): SGHDT, YYEEEE. Here the CDR3 DNA reads TGTGCCAGCAGCTTTGGGGGGAGCTTGGCTGAAGCTTTCTTT. Translated, it gives CASSFGGSLAEAFF.

Of note for this clone: The sample carries other DNA sequences with the same CDR3. The J gene is TRBJ2-1, the V gene TRBV29-1; no reliable D call. Germline loops: CDR1 SQVTM, CDR2 ANQGSEA. The CDR3 contains 9 residues. Trimming cost V 6 bases and J 10 bases, with 7 bases left between them. The CDR3 sequence: CSVSGEQFF. As DNA, the CDR3 is TGCAGCGTCTCTGGAGAGCAGTTCTTC.

This clone has just one count. The V call is TRBV5-1, the J call TRBJ2-7, with 9 bases identical to TRBD1. V trimming: 0 bases; J trimming: 3 bases; junction bases outside the gene matches: 4. Germline V gene lookup returns CDR1 SGHRS and CDR2 YFSETQ. This CDR3 contains 15 residues. The CDR3 region has the DNA TGCGCCAGCAGCTTGGGGACAGGGGCGGGCTACGAGCAGTACTTC. This translates into CASSLGTGAGYEQYF.